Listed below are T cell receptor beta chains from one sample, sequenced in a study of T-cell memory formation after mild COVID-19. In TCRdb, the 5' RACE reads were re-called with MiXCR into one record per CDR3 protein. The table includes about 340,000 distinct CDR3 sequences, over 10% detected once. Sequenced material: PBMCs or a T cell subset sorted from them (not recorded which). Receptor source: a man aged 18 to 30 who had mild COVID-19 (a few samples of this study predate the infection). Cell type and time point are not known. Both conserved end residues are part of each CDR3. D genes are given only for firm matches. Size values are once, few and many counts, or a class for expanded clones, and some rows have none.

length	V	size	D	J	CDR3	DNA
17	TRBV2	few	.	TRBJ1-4	CASNPNPHRASNEKLFF	TGTGCCAGCAACCCTAATCCACACAGGGCGAGTAATGAAAAACTGTTTTTT
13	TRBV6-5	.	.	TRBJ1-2	CASSYFLAYGYTF	TGTGCCAGCAGTTACTTCCTTGCCTATGGCTACACCTTC
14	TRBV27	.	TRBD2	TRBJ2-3	CASSPPGLVGTQYF	TGTGCCAGCAGTCCCCCCGGACTAGTTGGTACGCAGTATTTT
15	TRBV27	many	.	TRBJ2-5	CASSSPDWGQETQYF	TGTGCCAGCAGTTCCCCCGACTGGGGCCAAGAGACCCAGTACTTC
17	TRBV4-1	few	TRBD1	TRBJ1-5	CASSQTGGSGSNQPQHF	TGCGCCAGCAGCCAAACAGGGGGCTCGGGCAGCAATCAGCCCCAGCATTTT
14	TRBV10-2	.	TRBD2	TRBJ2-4	CASRDAAGENIQYF	TGCGCCAGCAGGGACGCCGCGGGGGAAAACATTCAGTACTTC
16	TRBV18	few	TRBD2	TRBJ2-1	CASSRLAGGSDNEQFF	TGTGCCAGCTCACGCCTAGCGGGGGGATCCGACAATGAGCAGTTCTTC
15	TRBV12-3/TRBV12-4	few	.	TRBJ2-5	CASSLVGGEKETQYF	TGTGCCAGCAGTTTAGTGGGGGGTGAAAAAGAGACCCAGTACTTC
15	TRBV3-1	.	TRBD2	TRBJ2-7	CASRRAGRSSYEQYF	TGTGCCAGCAGGAGAGCGGGGCGAAGCTCCTACGAGCAGTACTTC
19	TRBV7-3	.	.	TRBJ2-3	CASSSLPLGQSLPTDTQYF	TGTGCCAGCAGCTCGCTGCCCCTTGGGCAAAGCCTACCCACAGATACGCAGTATTTT
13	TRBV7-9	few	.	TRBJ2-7	CASSWEGDDEQYF	TGTGCCAGCAGCTGGGAGGGGGACGACGAGCAGTACTTC
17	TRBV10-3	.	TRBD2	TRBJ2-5	CAISHHSGTSGEETQYF	TGTGCCATCAGTCACCACTCAGGGACTAGCGGGGAAGAGACCCAGTACTTC
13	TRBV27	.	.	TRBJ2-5	CASSKRTQETQYF	TGTGCCAGCAGTAAACGAACTCAAGAGACCCAGTACTTC
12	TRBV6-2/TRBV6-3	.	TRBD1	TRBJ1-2	CATGTGGYGYTF	TGTGCCACCGGGACAGGAGGCTATGGCTACACCTTC
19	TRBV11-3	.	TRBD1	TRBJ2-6	CASSPRTGGSSSGANVLTF	TGTGCCAGCAGCCCTCGGACAGGGGGTTCATCCTCTGGGGCCAACGTCCTGACTTTC
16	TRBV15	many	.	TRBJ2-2	CATSRESGGNSGELFF	TGTGCCACCAGCAGAGAGTCTGGGGGCAACTCCGGGGAGCTGTTTTTT
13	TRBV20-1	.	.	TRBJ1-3	CSARDRESYTIYF	TGCAGTGCTAGAGACAGGGAGTCGTACACCATATATTTT
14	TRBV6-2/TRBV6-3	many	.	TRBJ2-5	CASSPEGGRETQYF	TGTGCCAGCAGTCCCGAAGGGGGTAGGGAGACCCAGTACTTC
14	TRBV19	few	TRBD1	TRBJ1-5	CASSRDRENQPQHF	TGTGCCAGTAGTAGGGACAGGGAGAATCAGCCCCAGCATTTT
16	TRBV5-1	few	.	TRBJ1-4	CASSLAVGFVGEKLFF	TGCGCCAGCAGCTTGGCCGTCGGGTTTGTTGGTGAAAAACTGTTTTTT
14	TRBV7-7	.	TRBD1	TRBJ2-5	CASSHDRVRETQYF	TGTGCCAGCAGTCACGACAGGGTCAGAGAGACCCAGTACTTC
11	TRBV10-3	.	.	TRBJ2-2	CAVGNTGELFF	TGTGCCGTCGGGAACACCGGGGAGCTGTTTTTT
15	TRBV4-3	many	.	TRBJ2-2	CASSQDLEFSGELFF	TGCGCCAGCAGCCAAGATCTGGAGTTTTCCGGGGAGCTGTTTTTT
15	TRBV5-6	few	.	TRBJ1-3	CASSLFRGPGNTIYF	TGTGCCAGCAGCTTGTTCCGAGGCCCTGGAAACACCATATATTTT
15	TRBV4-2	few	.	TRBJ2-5	CASRLSGALGETQYF	TGTGCCAGCAGGCTCTCCGGGGCCCTGGGAGAGACCCAGTACTTC
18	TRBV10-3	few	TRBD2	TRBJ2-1	CAITMGLAGGASYNEQFF	TGTGCCATCACCATGGGACTAGCGGGGGGCGCCTCCTACAATGAGCAGTTCTTC
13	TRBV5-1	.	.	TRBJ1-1	CASSLRGSTEAFF	TGCGCCAGCAGCTTAAGGGGGAGCACTGAAGCTTTCTTT
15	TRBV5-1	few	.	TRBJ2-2	CASSLAAGFAGELFF	TGCGCCAGCAGCTTGGCTGCAGGGTTTGCCGGGGAGCTGTTTTTT
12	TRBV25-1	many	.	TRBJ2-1	CASSWFSNEQFF	TGTGCCAGCAGTTGGTTTTCCAATGAGCAGTTCTTC
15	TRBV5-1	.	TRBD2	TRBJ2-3	CASSLTSGTTDTQYF	TGCGCCAGCAGCTTAACTAGCGGGACGACAGATACGCAGTATTTT
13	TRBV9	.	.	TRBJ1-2	CASSSRQSDGYTF	TGTGCCAGCAGCTCCCGACAGTCCGATGGCTACACCTTC
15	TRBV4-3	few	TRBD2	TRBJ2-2	CASSQDWGGAGELFF	TGCGCCAGCAGCCAAGATTGGGGGGGTGCCGGGGAGCTGTTTTTT
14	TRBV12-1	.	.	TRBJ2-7	CASSWKGRGYEQYF	TGTGCCAGCAGCTGGAAGGGTAGAGGATACGAGCAGTACTTC
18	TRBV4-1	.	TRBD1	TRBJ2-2	CASSRNTGAFEGTGELFF	TGCGCCAGCAGCCGGAATACAGGGGCTTTCGAGGGGACCGGGGAGCTGTTTTTT
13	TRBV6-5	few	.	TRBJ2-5	CASSFTYQETQYF	TGTGCCAGCAGTTTCACGTACCAAGAGACCCAGTACTTC
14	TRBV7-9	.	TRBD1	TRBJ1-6	CASTTDRLNSPLHF	TGTGCCAGCACCACGGACAGGCTGAATTCACCCCTCCACTTT
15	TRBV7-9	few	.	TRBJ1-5	CASSPPDWENQPQHF	TGTGCCAGCAGCCCGCCGGATTGGGAGAATCAGCCCCAGCATTTT
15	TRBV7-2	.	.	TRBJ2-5	CASSLGQGIGETQYF	TGTGCCAGCAGCTTAGGGCAGGGGATAGGAGAGACCCAGTACTTC
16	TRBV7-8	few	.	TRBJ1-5	CASSSQGIRRNQPQHF	TGTGCCAGCAGCTCCCAGGGAATTCGACGCAATCAGCCCCAGCATTTT
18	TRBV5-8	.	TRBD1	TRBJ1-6	CASSLSQGADPYNSPLHF	TGTGCCAGCAGCTTGAGTCAGGGGGCGGACCCCTATAATTCACCCCTCCACTTT
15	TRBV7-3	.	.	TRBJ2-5	CASSLGSAVQETQYF	TGTGCCAGCAGCTTAGGGTCGGCGGTCCAAGAGACCCAGTACTTC
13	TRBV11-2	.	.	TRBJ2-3	CASSLTTKDTQYF	TGTGCCAGCAGCTTGACGACAAAAGATACGCAGTATTTT
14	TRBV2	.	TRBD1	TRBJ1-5	CASSGTGARRPQHF	TGTGCCAGCAGCGGGACAGGGGCCCGGAGGCCCCAGCATTTT
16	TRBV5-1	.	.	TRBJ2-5	CASSPMTRSPQETQYF	TGCGCCAGCAGCCCAATGACCCGCTCCCCCCAAGAGACCCAGTACTTC
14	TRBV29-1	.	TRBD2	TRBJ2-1	CSVLRTSGNNEQFF	TGCAGCGTTCTGCGGACTAGCGGTAACAATGAGCAGTTCTTC
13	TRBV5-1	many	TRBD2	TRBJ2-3	CASGTSGTDTQYF	TGCGCCAGCGGGACTAGCGGCACAGATACGCAGTATTTT
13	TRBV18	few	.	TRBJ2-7	CASSPPSYYEQYF	TGTGCCAGCTCACCGCCAAGCTATTACGAGCAGTACTTC
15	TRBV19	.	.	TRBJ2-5	CASSRYRDPQETQYF	TGTGCCAGTAGTAGGTACAGGGATCCCCAAGAGACCCAGTACTTC